This is a list of T cell receptor beta chains from one sample in a study of blood T cell repertoires in COVID-19. Sequenced by immunoSEQ multiplex PCR; TCRdb stores in-frame clones only, minus some. The sample contains about 78,000 clones, about 93% of which appear only once. Sequenced sample: peripheral blood. These receptors were taken from a woman aged 80 or older with acute or convalescent COVID-19. CDR3s include the opening cysteine and the closing phenylalanine or tryptophan. A D gene is named only where the DNA matches it firmly. Expanded clones are given a class, and other clones once, few, many or no size at all.

V	size	J	D	CDR3	DNA
TRBV25-1	once	TRBJ2-5	.	CASSEWLGQQETQYF	TGTGCCAGCAGTGAATGGCTAGGACAGCAAGAGACCCAGTACTTC
TRBV7-3	.	TRBJ2-7	TRBD1	CASSYDRATIYEQYF	TGTGCCAGCAGCTACGACAGGGCCACGATCTACGAGCAGTACTTC
TRBV5-1	.	TRBJ2-2	.	CASSLSGRGGTGELFF	TGCGCCAGCAGCTTGTCGGGCAGGGGAGGGACCGGGGAGCTGTTTTTT
TRBV6-5	.	TRBJ1-2	.	CASAGLRSNYGYTF	TGTGCCAGCGCAGGGTTACGCTCTAACTATGGCTACACCTTC
TRBV6-5	few	TRBJ1-1	.	CASESGHNTEAFF	TGTGCCAGTGAATCGGGACATAACACTGAAGCTTTCTTT
TRBV12-5	.	TRBJ2-5	.	CASADRKQETQYF	TGTGCTAGTGCTGACAGAAAGCAAGAGACCCAGTACTTC
TRBV27	few	TRBJ1-4	.	CASRPMELNEKLFF	TGTGCCAGCCGACCGATGGAGCTTAATGAAAAACTGTTTTTT
TRBV9	.	TRBJ1-6	TRBD1	CASSPEGARSPLHF	TGTGCCAGCAGCCCGGAGGGGGCGCGTTCACCCCTCCACTTT
TRBV6-2/TRBV6-3	.	TRBJ1-6	TRBD1	CASSYRGQSNSSPLHF	TGTGCCAGCAGTTACCGGGGACAGTCTAATTCTTCACCCCTCCACTTT
TRBV15	.	TRBJ1-1	TRBD1	CATSRGTGEEAFF	TGTGCCACCAGCAGAGGGACAGGGGAAGAAGCTTTCTTT
TRBV15	.	TRBJ1-5	.	CATSRDRGVNQPQHF	TGTGCCACCAGCAGAGATCGTGGAGTGAATCAGCCCCAGCATTTT
TRBV5-1	.	TRBJ2-3	.	CASSLQGSTDTQYF	TGCGCCAGCAGCTTGCAGGGGTCCACAGATACGCAGTATTTT
TRBV10-3	.	TRBJ2-7	TRBD2	CATNRGVAGNYEQYF	TGTGCCACTAACCGCGGGGTAGCGGGAAACTACGAGCAGTACTTC
TRBV2	.	TRBJ2-2	TRBD2	CASSSGRGYTGELFF	TGTGCCAGCAGCAGCGGGAGGGGTTACACCGGGGAGCTGTTTTTT
TRBV4-1	.	TRBJ1-5	.	CASSQEGTANQPQHF	TGCGCCAGCAGCCAAGAGGGGACTGCTAATCAGCCCCAGCATTTT
TRBV10-3	.	TRBJ2-1	.	CAISESKTSSGAYNEQFF	TGTGCCATCAGTGAGTCAAAAACTAGTTCTGGAGCTTACAATGAGCAGTTCTTC
TRBV19	.	TRBJ1-4	.	CASRHRATTNEKLFF	TGTGCCAGTAGGCACAGGGCGACAACTAATGAAAAACTGTTTTTT
TRBV2	.	TRBJ2-4	TRBD1	CASREGGGNIQYF	TGTGCCAGCAGGGAAGGGGGCGGAAACATTCAGTACTTC
TRBV6-2/TRBV6-3	.	TRBJ1-5	TRBD1	CASSKDRVRGNQPQHF	TGTGCCAGCAGTAAAGACAGGGTGCGAGGCAATCAGCCCCAGCATTTT
TRBV6-5	.	TRBJ1-5	TRBD1	CASRPTGTGIQPQHF	TGTGCCAGCAGGCCGACCGGGACAGGGATTCAGCCCCAGCATTTT
TRBV14	few	TRBJ1-5	TRBD1	CASSPGQGGGPQHF	TGTGCCAGCAGCCCAGGACAGGGTGGAGGGCCCCAGCATTTT
TRBV3-1/TRBV3-2	.	TRBJ1-3	.	CASSHSGGNTIYF	TGTGCCAGCAGCCACTCGGGAGGAAACACCATATATTTT
TRBV28	.	TRBJ1-6	.	CASSLAAPLHF	TGTGCCAGCAGTTTGGCGGCACCCCTCCACTTT
TRBV4-2	.	TRBJ1-5	.	CASSQGSGAQHF	TGTGCCAGCAGCCAAGGGTCCGGGGCCCAGCATTTT
TRBV6-5	.	TRBJ1-2	.	CASSYRKLLYGYTF	TGTGCCAGCAGTTATCGAAAACTCCTTTATGGCTACACCTTC
TRBV6-5	.	TRBJ2-7	TRBD1	CASTPGQGPSYEQYF	TGTGCCAGCACGCCGGGACAGGGGCCCTCCTACGAGCAGTACTTC
TRBV4-1	.	TRBJ1-5	.	CASSQDHSTNQPQHF	TGCGCCAGCAGCCAAGATCACAGTACGAATCAGCCCCAGCATTTT
TRBV9	.	TRBJ2-7	TRBD1	CASSPPTGVGVYEQYF	TGTGCCAGCAGTCCTCCCACAGGGGTTGGAGTATACGAGCAGTACTTC
TRBV5-6	.	TRBJ2-2	.	CASSLLSVHTGELFF	TGTGCCAGCAGCTTGCTCTCGGTACACACCGGGGAGCTGTTTTTT
TRBV10-3	.	TRBJ1-1	.	CAISDKAVSTEAFF	TGTGCCATCAGTGATAAGGCGGTGAGCACTGAAGCTTTCTTT
TRBV30	.	TRBJ1-5	TRBD1	CAWSGPTGSHNQPQHF	TGTGCCTGGAGTGGCCCGACAGGGAGTCATAATCAGCCCCAGCATTTT
TRBV3-1/TRBV3-2	.	TRBJ2-3	.	CASKTALGDTQYF	TGTGCCAGCAAGACTGCCTTGGGAGATACGCAGTATTTT
TRBV3-1/TRBV3-2	.	TRBJ1-4	.	CASSQDRGGAEKLFF	TGTGCCAGCAGCCAAGATCGAGGAGGGGCTGAAAAACTGTTTTTT
TRBV19	.	TRBJ2-1	TRBD1	CASRHDRVYNEQFF	TGTGCCAGTCGCCACGACAGGGTCTACAATGAGCAGTTCTTC
TRBV30	.	TRBJ1-6	.	CAWSPFLSPLHF	TGTGCCTGGAGCCCTTTTCTTTCACCCCTCCACTTT
TRBV3-1/TRBV3-2	.	TRBJ1-2	TRBD1	CASSPRTGGNYGYTF	TGTGCCAGCAGCCCCCGGACAGGGGGCAACTATGGCTACACCTTC
TRBV25-1	once	TRBJ1-1	.	CASSEGRHTEAFF	TGTGCCAGCAGTGAGGGCAGACACACTGAAGCTTTCTTT
TRBV7-9	.	TRBJ2-5	TRBD2	CASSSGTSWETQYF	TGTGCCAGCAGCTCCGGGACTAGCTGGGAGACCCAGTACTTC
TRBV11-2	.	TRBJ1-6	TRBD1	CASSWLARGPNSPLHF	TGTGCCAGCAGCTGGTTGGCCAGGGGGCCGAATTCACCCCTCCACTTT
TRBV5-1	.	TRBJ2-2	.	CASSLASGNTGELFF	TGCGCCAGCAGCTTGGCCTCAGGCAACACCGGGGAGCTGTTTTTT
TRBV3-1/TRBV3-2	.	TRBJ2-1	.	CASSFRTDYNEQFF	TGTGCCAGCAGCTTCCGGACAGATTACAATGAGCAGTTCTTC
TRBV5-4	.	TRBJ2-5	TRBD2	CASSPRGGGPETQYF	TGTGCCAGCAGCCCCCGGGGGGGAGGGCCGGAGACCCAGTACTTC
TRBV5-1	.	TRBJ2-7	.	CASSLALGGPSGGEQYF	TGCGCCAGCAGCTTGGCGCTGGGGGGGCCCTCCGGGGGCGAGCAGTACTTC
TRBV7-3	.	TRBJ1-1	.	CASSLGIPGPYTEAFF	TGTGCCAGCAGCTTAGGAATCCCGGGTCCCTACACTGAAGCTTTCTTT
TRBV3-1/TRBV3-2	few	TRBJ2-5	TRBD1	CASSQETGNGETQYF	TGTGCCAGCAGCCAAGAGACAGGGAATGGGGAGACCCAGTACTTC
TRBV6-5	.	TRBJ2-5	TRBD1	CASTQEGDRGETQYF	TGTGCCAGCACTCAGGAAGGGGACAGGGGTGAGACCCAGTACTTC
TRBV11-2	.	TRBJ1-3	.	CASKIQGGGNTIYF	TGTGCCAGCAAGATACAGGGCGGAGGAAACACCATATATTTT
TRBV5-5	.	TRBJ2-3	.	CASSFGRGTDTQYF	TGTGCCAGCAGCTTCGGCAGGGGAACAGATACGCAGTATTTT
TRBV10-3	.	TRBJ2-1	.	CAITQGRDNEQFF	TGTGCCATCACTCAGGGTCGGGACAATGAGCAGTTCTTC
TRBV11-1	.	TRBJ2-1	TRBD2	CASSLLGLGHNEQFF	TGTGCCAGCAGCTTACTGGGACTAGGGCACAATGAGCAGTTCTTC
TRBV7-9	.	TRBJ2-1	.	CASRQEYNEQFF	TGTGCCAGCAGACAGGAATACAATGAGCAGTTCTTC